Listed below are T cell receptor beta chains from one sample, sequenced in a study of beta chain features in type 1 diabetes. Assay: immunoSEQ multiplex PCR; the TCRdb copy retains only in-frame clones and omits some. Here the sample spans some 290,000 clones, roughly 24% being singletons. What was sequenced was naive CD4+ T cells from blood. The source is a woman aged 25 to 45 with type 1 diabetes. Each CDR3 is given with its conserved first and last residue. A D gene is named only where the DNA matches it firmly. Clone size appears in some rows only: once, few, many, or a class for an expanded clone.

TRBD2	TRBV4-2	TRBJ2-3	NA	CASSQRLAGDTQYF	TGTGCCAGCAGCCAACGCCTAGCGGGGGATACGCAGTATTTT
NA	TRBV30	TRBJ1-1	few	CAWTYGGNTEAFF	TGTGCCTGGACCTACGGCGGGAACACTGAAGCTTTCTTT
NA	TRBV13	TRBJ1-1	few	CASAVDTEAFF	TGTGCCAGCGCAGTGGACACTGAAGCTTTCTTT
TRBD2	TRBV27	TRBJ2-7	NA	CASSTLAGGPISYEQYF	TGTGCCAGCAGTACCCTAGCGGGAGGGCCTATATCCTACGAGCAGTACTTC
TRBD1	TRBV11-2	TRBJ1-5	NA	CASSEGTGRRNQPQHF	TGTGCCAGCAGCGAGGGGACAGGGAGAAGGAATCAGCCCCAGCATTTT
TRBD1	TRBV19	TRBJ1-1	few	CASRLGQGNTEAFF	TGTGCCAGTAGACTTGGACAGGGGAACACTGAAGCTTTCTTT
NA	TRBV18	TRBJ2-7	NA	CASSPGTGYLRGQYF	TGTGCCAGCTCACCAGGTACGGGGTACCTACGAGGGCAGTACTTC
TRBD2	TRBV7-3	TRBJ2-1	few	CASSLRTSPSYLSYNEQFF	TGTGCCAGCAGCTTACGGACTAGCCCATCCTATCTCTCCTACAATGAGCAGTTCTTC
NA	TRBV5-1	TRBJ2-7	NA	CASSLIAESSYEQYF	TGCGCCAGCAGCTTGATTGCGGAGAGCTCCTACGAGCAGTACTTC
NA	TRBV28	TRBJ1-5	few	CASSVYQPQHF	TGTGCCAGCAGTGTCTATCAGCCCCAGCATTTT
NA	TRBV30	TRBJ1-5	NA	CAWSRGVGNQPQHF	TGTGCCTGGAGTCGGGGAGTAGGCAATCAGCCCCAGCATTTT
TRBD2	TRBV29-1	TRBJ2-2	few	CSVATSGGTGELFF	TGCAGCGTTGCCACTAGCGGGGGCACCGGGGAGCTGTTTTTT
TRBD2	TRBV15	TRBJ2-4	few	CATSRRTSGRLGNIQYF	TGTGCCACCAGCAGACGGACTAGCGGGAGGTTGGGAAACATTCAGTACTTC
NA	TRBV2	TRBJ2-1	few	CASSAGTVGGAEQFF	TGTGCCAGCAGTGCCGGGACAGTGGGGGGTGCTGAGCAGTTCTTC
NA	TRBV6-1	TRBJ1-1	NA	CASSENGRGNTEAFF	TGTGCCAGCAGTGAAAATGGAAGAGGGAACACTGAAGCTTTCTTT
TRBD2	TRBV6-5	TRBJ2-3	NA	CASSYGLAGRYTQYF	TGTGCCAGCAGTTACGGTCTAGCGGGAAGGTATACGCAGTATTTT
NA	TRBV7-9	TRBJ1-1	NA	CAGRARDTEAFF	TGTGCCGGAAGGGCGAGGGACACTGAAGCTTTCTTT
TRBD1	TRBV28	TRBJ1-1	few	CASRTGTGDPEAFF	TGTGCCAGCAGAACCGGGACAGGGGACCCTGAAGCTTTCTTT
TRBD2	TRBV29-1	TRBJ2-1	few	CSVVGAGVPLSSYNEQFF	TGCAGCGTTGTAGGGGCGGGAGTTCCCCTTAGCTCCTACAATGAGCAGTTCTTC
NA	TRBV30	TRBJ1-1	NA	CAWSQGFSTEAFF	TGTGCCTGGAGTCAGGGGTTCAGCACTGAAGCTTTCTTT
TRBD2	TRBV29-1	TRBJ2-1	NA	CSVKRIGLAGNEQFF	TGCAGCGTCAAAAGAATCGGACTAGCGGGAAATGAGCAGTTCTTC
NA	TRBV7-9	TRBJ1-4	few	CASSLADREKLFF	TGTGCCAGCAGCTTAGCTGACAGAGAAAAACTGTTTTTT
NA	TRBV5-4	TRBJ2-3	NA	CASSLSYTDTQYF	TGTGCCAGCAGCTTGTCTTACACAGATACGCAGTATTTT
NA	TRBV15	TRBJ2-2	NA	CATSSTRRVNTGELFF	TGTGCCACCAGCAGCACTAGGCGGGTAAACACCGGGGAGCTGTTTTTT
TRBD1	TRBV15	TRBJ2-1	NA	CATSREGTAIGNEQFF	TGTGCCACCAGCAGAGAGGGGACAGCAATTGGCAATGAGCAGTTCTTC
TRBD2	TRBV27	TRBJ2-3	NA	CASSTLTSGGTDTQYF	TGTGCCAGCAGTACTCTGACTAGCGGTGGAACAGATACGCAGTATTTT
NA	TRBV4-1	TRBJ1-2	NA	CASSQEQTGRYGYTF	TGCGCCAGCAGCCAAGAGCAGACGGGGAGGTATGGCTACACCTTC